One sample yielded the 32 T cell receptor beta chains listed below, sequenced in a study of siplizumab effects on memory and regulatory T cells (dated by TCRdb to between 2018 and 2021). Library prep was done by the immunoSEQ multiplex PCR assay. This is the immuneACCESS table as TCRdb keeps it, with only in-frame sequences that have V and J called. A part of the clones is gone; compared with another copy, unresolved V genes explain less than half, and the rest is unexplained. The sample data list approximately 94,000 clones, and around 93% of these were observed just once. Clones ranked in the top ten supply over 1% of the sample. Sequences were obtained from non-Treg CD4+ T cells sorted from blood. The intended sense of this specimen's cell subset or site label: FACS-sorted unstimulated CD4+ non-regulatory T cells. These receptors originate from a human donor in good health.

The rearrangement uses TRBV7-8 and TRBJ2-7; 11 bases match TRBD1. The CDR3 spans 17 residues. V shed 5 bases, J shed 0 bases, and the junction held 9 bases outside the gene matches. Germline assignment: CDR1 SGHVS and CDR2 FQNEAQ. CDR3 sequence: CASSPRTGGTSSYEQYF. CDR3 nucleotide sequence: TGTGCCAGCAGCCCCCGGACAGGGGGCACTAGCTCCTACGAGCAGTACTTC.

CDR3 region: CASSYRAGGDEQYF. The DNA of the CDR3 is TGTGCCAGCAGTTACAGGGCAGGGGGGGACGAGCAGTACTTC. The chain links TRBV6-5 to TRBJ2-7; D tentatively fits TRBD1 or TRBD2 (7 bases each). This CDR3 is built from 14 residues. The V gene's germline CDR1 is MNHEY and CDR2 SVGAGI. Trimming took off 2 bases at V and 5 bases at J, with 13 bases between the two ends.

In nucleotides, the CDR3 is TGTGCCAGTAGTATTTGGCGACGAGGCGGAGATGAGCAGTTCTTC. Amino acids: CASSIWRRGGDEQFF. The gene calls are TRBV19 and TRBJ2-1; D ambiguous. The CDR3 runs to 15 residues. Trimming took 3 bases from V and 8 from J, leaving 17 bases between them. Germline V CDR1 and CDR2: LNHDA, SQIVND (reference sequence).

The gene calls are TRBV5-1 and TRBJ2-1; no reliable D call. Germline V gives CDR1 SGHRS, CDR2 YFSETQ. The V end was cut by 1 base, the J end by 2 bases, with 7 bases between. This CDR3 is built from 14 residues. This chain's CDR3 is CASSLLSAYNEQFF. CDR3 DNA sequence: TGCGCCAGCAGCTTGCTTAGTGCCTACAATGAGCAGTTCTTC.

V and J are TRBV6-5 and TRBJ1-5, with unresolved D. This CDR3 region has 11 residues. Germline V gives CDR1 MNHEY, CDR2 SVGAGI. V lost 5 bases, J lost 9 bases, and 8 bases lay in between. The CDR3, as DNA: TGTGCCAGCAGTGAAGCGCTGCCCCAGCATTTT. This codes for CASSEALPQHF.

The chain has TRBV28 and TRBJ2-5; 9 nucleotides agree with TRBD1. The V gene's germline CDR1 is MDHEN and CDR2 SYDVKM. The trim removed 6 bases at V and 3 bases at J, leaving 11 bases unmatched. There are 16 residues in the CDR3. CDR3 sequence (DNA): TGTGCCAGCAGCCCGGGGACAGGGCGTGGAAAAGAGACCCAGTACTTC. This encodes CASSPGTGRGKETQYF.

The rearrangement uses TRBV18 and TRBJ1-1; 7 nucleotides align to TRBD1. The germline gives CDR1 KGHSH, CDR2 LQKENI. The junction had 5 bases not matched to a gene; V was cut back by 3 bases and J by 7 bases. CDR3 length: 13 residues. CDR3 sequence reads: CASSPGAGGEAFF. Here the CDR3 DNA reads TGTGCCAGCTCACCCGGAGCAGGGGGTGAAGCTTTCTTT.

CDR3 DNA: TGTGCCAGCAGCGTAGGACCCCCGGGAGAGACCCAGTACTTC. This sequence encodes CASSVGPPGETQYF. The rearrangement uses TRBV9 and TRBJ2-5, with unresolved D. Per the germline V gene, CDR1 is SGDLS and CDR2 is YYNGEE. V lost 0 bases, J lost 4 bases, and 10 bases lay in between. This CDR3 spans 14 amino acids.

The chain carries TRBV28 and TRBJ2-2; 10 bases are shared with TRBD2. J was trimmed by 0 bases and V by 5 bases; bases with no gene match: 3. CDR1 is MDHEN, CDR2 SYDVKM, per germline. This CDR3 region has 16 residues. CDR3 DNA sequence: TGTGCCAGCAGTATACTAGCGGGAACGAACACCGGGGAGCTGTTTTTT. Its translation is CASSILAGTNTGELFF.

The chain has TRBV27 and TRBJ1-2; D perhaps matches TRBD1 (5 bases). This CDR3 spans 17 amino acids. V dropped 4 bases and J dropped 4 bases, with 22 bases sitting between them. Germline V CDR1 and CDR2: MNHEY, SMNVEV (reference sequence). The CDR3 loop reads CASSSLGGRMGFYGYTF. DNA of the CDR3: TGTGCCAGCAGTTCCCTCGGGGGGAGAATGGGATTCTATGGCTACACCTTC.

V is TRBV28 and J is TRBJ2-7, with 7 bases lining up with TRBD2. CDR3 size: 15 residues. After removal of 1 base from V and 2 bases from J, the junction contained 5 bases not matched to a gene. The germline V gene encodes CDR1 MDHEN and CDR2 SYDVKM. Here the CDR3 reads CASSLLSGTTYEQYF. Written as DNA, the CDR3 is TGTGCCAGCAGTTTATTGAGCGGGACGACCTACGAGCAGTACTTC.

V gene TRBV7-9 combines with J gene TRBJ2-7; D remains ambiguous. This CDR3 is 16 amino acids long. The V gene's germline CDR1 is SEHNR and CDR2 FQNEAQ (reference sequence). Deletions cut 1 base from V and 4 bases from J, with 17 bases between. CDR3 DNA sequence: TGTGCCAGCAGCTTAGAACGTGCTACCTTTAGATACGAGCAGTACTTC. Residues: CASSLERATFRYEQYF.

As regards this clone: Relative to the germline gene, one junction end is altered; a read error may explain this. J is TRBJ1-5 and V is TRBV19, with D uncertain. The CDR3 length is 15 residues. Germline CDR1 LNHDA, CDR2 SQIVND (reference sequence). CDR3 loop: CASSIVGDSYQPQHF. CDR3 DNA: TGTGCCAGTAGTATAGTGGGAGATAGCTATCAGCCCCAGCATTTT.

This chain uses TRBV11-1 with TRBJ2-5, with TRBD1 as a possible D gene (6 bases). CDR1 and CDR2 (germline): SGHAT, FQDESV (reference sequence). Trimming removed 1 base at V and 6 bases at J, with 15 bases between. The length of the CDR3 is 15 residues. The CDR3 DNA is TGTGCCAGCAGCTTAGACGGACAGCCAACTCAGACCCAGTACTTC. Its translation is CASSLDGQPTQTQYF. Full variable domain (remainder filled in from reference TRBV11-1 and TRBJ2-5): EAEVAQSPRYKITEKSQAVAFWCDPISGHATLYWYRQILGQGPELLVQFQDESVVDDSQLPKDRFSAERLKGVDSTLKIQPAELGDSAMYLCASSLDGQPTQTQYFGPGTRLLVL.

The chain combines TRBV4-2 with TRBJ1-4, with 7 bases that match TRBD1. The length of the CDR3 is 15 residues. Trimming cost V 2 bases and J 5 bases; bases outside gene matches: 5. CDR1 and CDR2 from the germline V gene are LGHNA and YNFKEQ. CDR3 nucleotide sequence: TGTGCCAGCAGCCAACAGGGACAGCGAAATGAAAAACTGTTTTTT. It specifies CASSQQGQRNEKLFF.

The V call is TRBV5-6, the J call TRBJ1-5; D is undetermined. Germline V gives CDR1 SGHDT, CDR2 YYEEEE. V was cut by 4 bases and J by 5 bases, with 10 bases left in between. The CDR3 runs 13 residues. CDR3 loop: CASSQRRDQPQHF. CDR3 bases: TGTGCCAGCAGCCAGAGAAGGGATCAGCCCCAGCATTTT. The full variable domain, in which reference TRBV5-6 and TRBJ1-5 provide the parts outside the CDR3, is DAGVTQSPTHLIKTRGQQVTLRCSPKSGHDTVSWYQQALGQGPQFIFQYYEEEERQRGNFPDRFSGHQFPNYSSELNVNALLLGDSALYLCASSQRRDQPQHFGDGTRLSIL.

The chain uses TRBV5-1 and TRBJ1-2; TRBD1 might be the D (5 bases). This CDR3 is built from 15 residues. The germline V gene encodes CDR1 SGHRS and CDR2 YFSETQ. The V end lost 1 base, the J end lost 8 bases, and 18 bases lay between the germline ends. The CDR3 nucleotides are TGCGCCAGCAGCTTGTCGTCAGCGGGACTCCAGGGCTACACCTTC. It translates to CASSLSSAGLQGYTF.

The chain is built from TRBV18 and TRBJ1-3; D is uncertain. The length of the CDR3 is 13 residues. The V gene's germline CDR1 is KGHSH and CDR2 LQKENI. V was shortened by 2 bases and J by 6 bases, with 8 bases between the two germline ends. CDR3 DNA sequence: TGTGCCAGCTCACCAGGTTTCGAAAACACCATATATTTT. Protein product: CASSPGFENTIYF.

This clone was counted a single time. V usage is TRBV10-3 and J usage is TRBJ2-7; 13 bases map to TRBD2. Germline CDR1 and CDR2: ENHRY and SYGVKD. This CDR3 comprises 15 residues. V lost 4 bases, J lost 5 bases, and 5 bases stayed unmatched. The CDR3 is CAISGTSGSWNEQYF. The CDR3 bases are TGTGCCATCAGTGGGACTAGCGGGAGTTGGAACGAGCAGTACTTC.

The table lists this clone with a count of one. This rearrangement joins TRBV7-9 to TRBJ2-7, with TRBD2 matching 11 bases. Germline CDR1 SEHNR, CDR2 FQNEAQ (reference sequence). This CDR3 has 14 amino acids. With V trimmed by 5 bases and J by 2 bases, 2 bases remained unmatched. The CDR3 is CASSDSGRAYEQYF. CDR3 in DNA: TGTGCCAGCAGCGATAGCGGGAGGGCCTACGAGCAGTACTTC.

A single count supports this clone. The genes are TRBV6-5 and TRBJ2-5; weak D call: TRBD2 (7 bases). Trimming stripped 2 bases from V and 4 bases from J, with 14 bases between. The CDR3 is 15 residues long. CDR1 is MNHEY, CDR2 SVGAGI, per germline. CDR3 sequence: CASSYAPGEGETQYF. CDR3 DNA sequence: TGTGCCAGCAGTTACGCGCCAGGGGAGGGAGAGACCCAGTACTTC.

This clone appeared a single time. CDR3 nucleotide sequence: TGTGCCAGTAGTACGGGACTAGCGGGAGGGCCCTACAATGAGCAGTTCTTC. Its translation is CASSTGLAGGPYNEQFF. The chain is built from TRBV19 and TRBJ2-1, with 16 positions matching TRBD2. The CDR3 is 17 residues long. The ends lost 4 bases at V and 2 bases at J; junction bases unmatched: 2. The germline gives CDR1 LNHDA, CDR2 SQIVND (reference sequence).

This clone has only one observation. Other DNA sequences in the sample encode the same CDR3. The rearrangement uses TRBV7-3 and TRBJ2-2, with 7 bases identical to TRBD1. The CDR3 extends over 16 amino acids. Germline V lookup: CDR1 SGHTA, CDR2 FQGTGA. V gave up 4 bases and J gave up 0 bases; unmatched junction bases: 5. The CDR3 sequence is CASSSRQGANTGELFF. In nucleotides, the CDR3 is TGTGCCAGCAGCTCCAGACAGGGTGCGAACACCGGGGAGCTGTTTTTT.

The CDR3 region has the DNA TGTGCCAGTAGTATAGGAGGGGGCGGCTATGGCTACACCTTC. Translated: CASSIGGGGYGYTF. The genes are TRBV19 and TRBJ1-2, with TRBD1 matching 7 bases. CDR1 is LNHDA, CDR2 SQIVND, per germline (reference sequence). CDR3 length: 14 residues. J gave up 4 bases and V 1 base, and 3 bases lay outside the gene matches.

The V call is TRBV28, the J call TRBJ2-7; no definite D call. V was cut by 2 bases and J by 0 bases, with 14 bases left in between. The CDR3 length is 16 residues. CDR1 and CDR2 from the germline V gene are MDHEN and SYDVKM. CDR3 region: CASSLPWAEPSYEQYF. The CDR3 region has the DNA TGTGCCAGCAGTTTACCATGGGCAGAACCCTCCTACGAGCAGTACTTC.

The genes are TRBV6-5 and TRBJ1-1, with D hard to call. Germline V gives CDR1 MNHEY, CDR2 SVGAGI. The CDR3 is 14 residues long. V lost 0 bases and J 6 bases, leaving 11 bases between the germline ends. CDR3 region: CASSYSWAVAEAFF. CDR3 coding DNA: TGTGCCAGCAGTTACTCTTGGGCAGTTGCTGAAGCTTTCTTT.

This chain joins TRBV12-5 and TRBJ2-1; 7 nucleotides align to TRBD1. V lost 4 bases to trimming and J lost 6 bases; unmatched junction nucleotides: 12. The CDR3 covers 16 residues. The germline V gene encodes CDR1 LGHNT and CDR2 FRNRAP. CDR3 protein: CASGSSDRTGRNEQFF. For the CDR3, the DNA is TGTGCTAGTGGTTCCTCGGACAGGACTGGACGCAATGAGCAGTTCTTC.

The genes are TRBV25-1 and TRBJ2-5; D unclear. V was shortened by 7 bases and J by 1 base, with 10 bases between the two germline ends. CDR3 length equals 13 residues. The germline CDR1 and CDR2 sequences are MGHDK and SYGVNS. This CDR3 is CASIFSGQETQYF. Here the CDR3 DNA reads TGTGCCAGCATTTTTAGTGGCCAAGAGACCCAGTACTTC.

V is TRBV7-2 and J is TRBJ2-7; D is perhaps TRBD2 (5 bases). Between the trimmed V and J ends, which lost 5 bases and 0 bases, there was a span of 11 bases. Germline lookup yields CDR1 SGHTA and CDR2 FQGNSA. The CDR3 loop spans 14 amino acids. Here the CDR3 reads CASSRRLLSYEQYF. The DNA for the CDR3 is TGTGCCAGCAGCCGACGACTACTCTCCTACGAGCAGTACTTC. Full variable domain (rest looked up from reference TRBV7-2 and TRBJ2-7): GAGVSQSPSNKVTEKGKDVELRCDPISGHTALYWYRQSLGQGLEFLIYFQGNSAPDKSGLPSDRFSAERTGGSVSTLTIQRTQQEDSAVYLCASSRRLLSYEQYFGPGTRLTVT.

V and J are TRBV5-4 and TRBJ2-5, with 8 bases matching TRBD2. V was clipped by 4 bases and J by 3 bases; unmatched bases: 8. Germline loops: CDR1 SGHNT, CDR2 YYREEE (reference sequence). This CDR3 has 15 residues. The CDR3 loop reads CASSTGLAEKETQYF. The CDR3 DNA reads as TGTGCCAGCAGCACCGGACTAGCCGAAAAAGAGACCCAGTACTTC.

For the CDR3, the DNA is TGTGCCAGCAGCCAGACAGGGGCTTATCAGCCCCAGCATTTT. Translating it yields CASSQTGAYQPQHF. This chain connects TRBV14 to TRBJ1-5; 8 bases fit TRBD1. CDR3 size: 14 residues. In germline, CDR1 is SGHDN, CDR2 FVKESK. J was trimmed by 5 bases and V by 3 bases; bases with no gene match: 3. Variable domain in full (rest from reference TRBV14 and TRBJ1-5): EAGVTQFPSHSVIEKGQTVTLRCDPISGHDNLYWYRRVMGKEIKFLLHFVKESKQDESGMPNNRFLAERTGGTYSTLKVQPAELEDSGVYFCASSQTGAYQPQHFGDGTRLSIL.

The rearrangement joins TRBV19 to TRBJ1-2; D perhaps matches TRBD1 (5 bases). Germline V gene lookup returns CDR1 LNHDA and CDR2 SQIVND (reference sequence). The CDR3 runs to 14 residues. Trimming cost V 2 bases and J 4 bases, with 11 bases left between them. As DNA, the CDR3 is TGTGCCAGTAGTATATCGCGGGGCACCTATGGCTACACCTTC. This translates into CASSISRGTYGYTF.